This TCR beta chain derives from a study of blood T cell repertoires in COVID-19. Across the whole study: The origin of the acute and convalescent COVID-19 samples was the United States, Italy and Spain. T cells, B-cell-depleted T cells, or PBMCs provided the cDNA or gDNA that served as material.

In the original processing: Amplification from reference gene primers served as the basis for estimated nucleated cell counts. Libraries were prepared by immunoSEQ multiplex PCR; TCRdb keeps only in-frame clonotypes and omits some of them. V and J calls and clone size follow that table, whereas D and trimming were derived from the DNA. The sample lists over 100,000 clones; approximately 80% were seen once. Germline V gene data show CDR1 as SQVTM and CDR2 as ANQGSEA. J gave up 3 bases and V 4 bases, and 4 bases lay outside the gene matches. The CDR3 has 14 residues. Input material: peripheral blood. The TCR originated in a woman between 65 and 79 years old with acute or convalescent COVID-19. The V gene is TRBV29-1, the J gene TRBJ1-1, with 11 bases identical to TRBD1. The CDR3 bases are TGCAGCGTTGGGACAGGGGGCTTCTACACTGAAGCTTTCTTT. It yields the protein CSVGTGGFYTEAFF. Full variable domain (rest looked up from reference TRBV29-1 and TRBJ1-1): SAVISQKPSRDICQRGTSLTIQCQVDSQVTMMFWYRQQPGQSLTLIATANQGSEATYESGFVIDKFPISRPNLTFSTLTVSNMSPEDSSIYLCSVGTGGFYTEAFFGQGTRLTVV.